These 29 T cell receptor beta chains were all obtained from the same sample, sequenced in a study of blood T cell repertoires in COVID-19. Sequenced by immunoSEQ multiplex PCR; TCRdb stores in-frame clones only, minus some. This sample has 200,000 to 300,000 clones, with around nine tenths found just once. The specimen sequenced was peripheral blood. These receptors originate from a man aged 40-49 years who had recovered from COVID-19.

This clone was counted only a few times. The rearrangement links TRBV10-2 to TRBJ2-3; TRBD2 might be the D (5 bases). Germline V gene sequence: CDR1 WSHSY, CDR2 SAAADI. This CDR3 region has 14 residues. Trimming pared 10 bases from V and 1 base from J, leaving 15 bases between. The CDR3 loop reads CATWEFKGTDTQYF. The DNA for the CDR3 is TGCGCCACCTGGGAGTTCAAGGGCACAGATACGCAGTATTTT.

This chain connects TRBV12-3 or TRBV12-4 to TRBJ1-2; possibly TRBD1 for D (5 bases). V lost 8 bases and J lost 8, with 15 bases in between. CDR3 length: 12 amino acids. The CDR3 loop is CASGTRAGGYTF. The CDR3 coding sequence is TGTGCCAGCGGAACCAGGGCAGGCGGCTACACCTTC.

To note about this clone: Other nucleotide sequences in the sample specify the same CDR3. The chain recombines TRBV9 with TRBJ2-1; D not certain. The ends were cut back, 0 bases at V and 4 bases at J, with 5 bases in the middle. CDR1 SGDLS and CDR2 YYNGEE come from the germline V gene. The CDR3 runs 13 residues. The CDR3 DNA reads as TGTGCCAGCAGCGTAGGGCCGTACAATGAGCAGTTCTTC. As protein: CASSVGPYNEQFF.

The genes are TRBV6-2 or TRBV6-3 and TRBJ1-5; 7 bases are shared with TRBD1. This CDR3 has 19 residues. The trim removed 1 base at V and 2 bases at J, leaving 14 bases unmatched. Germline V gene lookup returns CDR1 MNHEY and CDR2 SVGEGT. The DNA of the CDR3 is TGTGCCAGCAGTTACTTCCGGGCGTCAGGGGGATATGGCAATCAGCCCCAGCATTTT. Encoded protein: CASSYFRASGGYGNQPQHF.

The V and J genes are TRBV2 and TRBJ1-2, with D perhaps matching TRBD1 (5 bases). The CDR3 is 12 amino acids. V was cut by 4 bases and J by 4 bases, with 7 bases left in between. Germline V gene sequence: CDR1 SNHLY, CDR2 FYNNEI. DNA for the CDR3: TGTGCCAGCAGTGGTAGGGGCTATGGCTACACCTTC. Translation gives CASSGRGYGYTF.

This clone is categorized as medium-sized. The rearrangement links TRBV7-3 to TRBJ2-5; 7 positions agree with TRBD2. The CDR3 is made up of 16 amino acids. With V trimmed by 2 bases and J by 6 bases, 12 bases remained unmatched. Germline V gives CDR1 SGHTA, CDR2 FQGTGA. CDR3 loop: CASSLGMGEGQKTQYF. The CDR3 DNA reads TGTGCCAGCAGCTTAGGGATGGGGGAGGGCCAGAAGACCCAGTACTTC.

The J gene is TRBJ1-1, the V gene TRBV5-4; the match to TRBD1 covers 8 bases. Germline-derived CDR1 and CDR2 are SGHNT and YYREEE (reference sequence). V shed 1 base, J shed 1 base, and the junction held 3 bases outside the gene matches. The CDR3 has 15 amino acids. The CDR3 reads CASSLPGTGNTEAFF. CDR3 nucleotides: TGTGCCAGCAGCTTGCCCGGGACAGGGAACACTGAAGCTTTCTTT.

J is TRBJ2-7 and V is TRBV6-5, with 8 bases identical to TRBD2. In germline, CDR1 is MNHEY, CDR2 SVGAGI. V shed 6 bases, J shed 2 bases, and the junction held 6 bases outside the gene matches. The CDR3 length is 14 residues. The CDR3 DNA reads as TGTGCCAGCAGAATAGCGGGACCAACCTACGAGCAGTACTTC. This codes for CASRIAGPTYEQYF.

V gene TRBV6-5 combines with J gene TRBJ2-7, with D possibly being TRBD1 (6 bases). V dropped 0 bases and J dropped 3 bases, with 12 bases sitting between them. Germline V gene data show CDR1 as MNHEY and CDR2 as SVGAGI. The CDR3 runs 15 residues. The CDR3 DNA reads as TGTGCCAGCAGTTACTCGAACGTGGACAGCTACGAGCAGTACTTC. Amino acid sequence: CASSYSNVDSYEQYF.

This chain connects TRBV3-1 (or the pseudogene TRBV3-2) to TRBJ2-3; TRBD2 aligns across 7 bases. The V and J ends lost 6 bases and 0 bases, in that order; junction bases with no gene match: 6. The CDR3 consists of 15 residues. Germline CDR1 reads LGHDT; CDR2 reads YNNKEL (reference sequence). The CDR3 is CASRPRGSSTDTQYF. The CDR3 DNA reads TGTGCCAGCAGACCGCGGGGGTCCAGCACAGATACGCAGTATTTT.

The V gene is TRBV7-9, the J gene TRBJ2-6, with a weak D call TRBD1 (6 bases). V was pared by 2 bases and J by 4 bases, with 12 bases between. Germline values: CDR1 SEHNR, CDR2 FQNEAQ (reference sequence). The CDR3 is 16 amino acids. CDR3 bases: TGTGCCAGCAGCTTACAGGTGGGGGCAGGGGCCAACGTCCTGACTTTC. Its protein is CASSLQVGAGANVLTF.

This chain links TRBV7-8 with TRBJ2-5, with 13 bases aligning to TRBD2. Trimming cost V 8 bases and J 5 bases; bases outside gene matches: 5. In germline, CDR1 is SGHVS, CDR2 FQNEAQ. The length of the CDR3 is 14 residues. CDR3: CASQTSGGRETQYF. The CDR3 DNA reads TGTGCCAGCCAGACTAGCGGGGGGAGGGAGACCCAGTACTTC.

This chain uses TRBV11-2 with TRBJ1-2; TRBD1 aligns across 7 bases. Germline lookup yields CDR1 SGHAT and CDR2 FQNNGV. V lost 7 bases to trimming and J lost 2 bases; unmatched junction nucleotides: 4. This CDR3 contains 13 residues. The CDR3 bases are TGTGCCAGCACCCTGACAGGGAACTATGGCTACACCTTC. As protein: CASTLTGNYGYTF. Based on the CDR3 plus reference TRBV11-2 and TRBJ1-2, the full variable domain is EAGVAQSPRYKIIEKRQSVAFWCNPISGHATLYWYQQILGQGPKLLIQFQNNGVVDDSQLPKDRFSAERLKGVDSTLKIQPAKLEDSAVYLCASTLTGNYGYTFGSGTRLTVV.

The chain carries TRBV10-3 and TRBJ1-2; TRBD1 might be the D (6 bases). Trimming left V 6 bases short and J 1 base short, with 27 bases between. Germline values: CDR1 ENHRY, CDR2 SYGVKD. The CDR3 totals 19 residues. CDR3 nucleotides: TGTGCCATCAGGACATCTTTTTTGACAGGCCCCGCCCTTAACTATGGCTACACCTTC. The encoded protein is CAIRTSFLTGPALNYGYTF.

V gene TRBV7-2 combines with J gene TRBJ1-5, with TRBD1 identical over 9 bases. CDR1 is SGHTA and CDR2 is FQGNSA in the germline V gene. J was trimmed by 8 bases and V by 5 bases; bases with no gene match: 13. The CDR3 has 16 amino acids. CDR3 sequence reads: CASSLTGTGREEPQHF. CDR3 DNA sequence: TGTGCCAGCAGCCTGACCGGGACAGGGCGTGAGGAGCCCCAGCATTTT.

The chain has TRBV4-3 and TRBJ2-3; TRBD1 might be the D (6 bases). CDR3 length equals 13 residues. The germline gives CDR1 LGHNA, CDR2 YSLEER. The germline V and J ends were trimmed by 0 bases and 15 bases, with 16 bases remaining between them. The CDR3 DNA is TGCGCCAGCAGCCAAGACTACAGGGTTCCGTCCTATTTT. Encoded protein: CASSQDYRVPSYF.

The sample holds one count of this clone. V is TRBV5-1 and J is TRBJ2-5; a weak D match, TRBD2 (6 bases). Germline loops: CDR1 SGHRS, CDR2 YFSETQ. V dropped 0 bases and J dropped 0 bases, with 27 bases sitting between them. The CDR3 has 21 residues. CDR3 sequence: CASSLAGIWATPGVNQETQYF. The DNA of the CDR3 is TGCGCCAGCAGCTTGGCCGGTATTTGGGCTACGCCGGGGGTGAACCAAGAGACCCAGTACTTC. Using reference TRBV5-1 and TRBJ2-5 for the parts outside the CDR3, the full variable domain is KAGVTQTPRYLIKTRGQQVTLSCSPISGHRSVSWYQQTPGQGLQFLFEYFSETQRNKGNFPGRFSGRQFSNSRSEMNVSTLELGDSALYLCASSLAGIWATPGVNQETQYFGPGTRLLVL.

The chain couples TRBV29-1 to TRBJ2-1, with 7 bases fitting TRBD2. Germline CDR1 is SQVTM and CDR2 is ANQGSEA. This CDR3 comprises 12 residues. The V gene end was trimmed by 7 bases and the J gene end by 1 base; junction bases not matched to a gene: 1. The CDR3 region has the DNA TGCAGCGGCGGGGGTTCCTACAATGAGCAGTTCTTC. It translates to CSGGGSYNEQFF.

This clone has only one observation. The chain combines TRBV19 with TRBJ1-2; D may be TRBD1 (5 bases). Germline CDR1 is LNHDA and CDR2 is SQIVND (reference sequence). CDR3 length equals 19 residues. Trimming left V 3 bases short and J 4 bases short, with 27 bases between. The CDR3 coding sequence is TGTGCCAGTAGTATTGGTCGGCAGGGAGGGTCCGTCGGGGCCTATGGCTACACCTTC. It yields the protein CASSIGRQGGSVGAYGYTF.

V usage is TRBV7-8 and J usage is TRBJ2-7, with D perhaps matching TRBD2 (5 bases). CDR1 and CDR2 from the germline V gene are SGHVS and FQNEAQ. The germline V and J ends were trimmed by 4 bases and 1 base, with 11 bases remaining between them. CDR3 length: 14 residues. The CDR3 bases are TGTGCCAGCAGCTCTCCCCGGGGTTCCTACGAGCAGTACTTC. Translating gives CASSSPRGSYEQYF. Complete variable domain (other parts from reference TRBV7-8 and TRBJ2-7): GAGVSQSPRYKVAKRGQDVALRCDPISGHVSLFWYQQALGQGPEFLTYFQNEAQLDKSGLPSDRFFAERPEGSVSTLKIQRTQQEDSAVYLCASSSPRGSYEQYFGPGTRLTVT.

This chain uses TRBV3-1 (or the pseudogene TRBV3-2) with TRBJ2-7, with 7 bases that match TRBD2. Trimming at V came to 0 bases and at J to 0 bases, leaving 8 bases not matched to a gene. Per germline, CDR1 LGHDT and CDR2 YNNKEL (reference sequence). This CDR3 contains 17 residues. The CDR3 is CASSQDQSGIASYEQYF. CDR3 DNA: TGTGCCAGCAGCCAAGATCAGAGCGGGATTGCCTCCTACGAGCAGTACTTC.

In its sample, this clone was seen once. This rearrangement joins TRBV18 to TRBJ2-2; D call uncertain. Germline V lookup: CDR1 KGHSH, CDR2 LQKENI. The CDR3 is 11 residues long. The V end was cut by 6 bases, the J end by 5 bases, with 4 bases between. The CDR3 here is CASSSTGELFF. Here the CDR3 DNA reads TGTGCCAGCTCCAGTACCGGGGAGCTGTTTTTT.

The rearrangement uses TRBV3-1 (or the pseudogene TRBV3-2) and TRBJ1-1, with D unclear. The CDR3 is made up of 20 amino acids. Germline lookup yields CDR1 LGHDT and CDR2 YNNKEL (reference sequence). V was trimmed by 2 bases and J by 0 bases, leaving 25 bases between them. In DNA, the CDR3 is TGTGCCAGCAGCCAAAGATCTATTGAAGGACTGCCGAAAATGAACACTGAAGCTTTCTTT. Residues: CASSQRSIEGLPKMNTEAFF.

This sequence joins TRBV9 and TRBJ2-1, with TRBD1 as a possible D gene (5 bases). CDR1 is SGDLS and CDR2 is YYNGEE in the germline V gene. The V gene lost 3 bases and the J gene lost 1 base, with 11 bases spanning the gap. The CDR3 covers 15 residues. CDR3 in amino acids: CASSGGQVSYNEQFF. As DNA, the CDR3 is TGTGCCAGCAGCGGCGGACAAGTGTCCTACAATGAGCAGTTCTTC.

The chain combines TRBV25-1 with TRBJ1-1; D is unresolved. This CDR3 contains 13 residues. Germline loops: CDR1 MGHDK, CDR2 SYGVNS. The V gene lost 5 bases and the J gene lost 1 base, with 8 bases spanning the gap. CDR3 in DNA: TGTGCCAGCAGTTCACACACGAACACTGAAGCTTTCTTT. Encoded protein: CASSSHTNTEAFF. Together with reference TRBV25-1 and TRBJ1-1, the CDR3 gives the full variable domain: EADIYQTPRYLVIGTGKKITLECSQTMGHDKMYWYQQDPGMELHLIHYSYGVNSTEKGDLSSESTVSRIRTEHFPLTLESARPSHTSQYLCASSSHTNTEAFFGQGTRLTVV.

The chain uses TRBV6-2 or TRBV6-3 and TRBJ1-2; the D gene is possibly TRBD1 (6 bases). The germline gives CDR1 MNHEY, CDR2 SVGEGT. The germline V and J ends were trimmed by 5 bases and 4 bases, with 11 bases remaining between them. There are 13 residues in the CDR3. CDR3 DNA sequence: TGTGCCAGCAGTAACGGACAGATCTATGGCTACACCTTC. Protein sequence: CASSNGQIYGYTF.

The chain combines TRBV7-9 with TRBJ2-2; 8 bases line up with TRBD1. Germline V gene lookup returns CDR1 SEHNR and CDR2 FQNEAQ (reference sequence). V was clipped by 5 bases and J by 1 base; unmatched bases: 9. The CDR3 is 17 residues long. The DNA for the CDR3 is TGTGCCAGCAGCCTTTCTGCCGGGACAGGGAACACCGGGGAGCTGTTTTTT. The encoded protein is CASSLSAGTGNTGELFF. Based on the CDR3 plus reference TRBV7-9 and TRBJ2-2, the full variable domain is DTGVSQNPRHKITKRGQNVTFRCDPISEHNRLYWYRQTLGQGPEFLTYFQNEAQLEKSRLLSDRFSAERPKGSFSTLEIQRTEQGDSAMYLCASSLSAGTGNTGELFFGEGSRLTVL.

This chain joins TRBV19 and TRBJ2-2; 10 bases are a match to TRBD1. Losses at the gene ends were 3 bases for V and 4 bases for J; bases not matched to a gene: 11. This CDR3 is built from 18 residues. The germline CDR1 and CDR2 sequences are LNHDA and SQIVND (reference sequence). CDR3 DNA: TGTGCCAGTAGTATTTTCATCTTGGGACAGGGGTTCACCGGGGAGCTGTTTTTT. Protein product: CASSIFILGQGFTGELFF.

The V call is TRBV6-5, the J call TRBJ2-7; 7 bases match TRBD2. With 4 bases clipped from V and 4 bases from J, the junction kept 4 bases outside the gene matches. Germline CDR1 MNHEY, CDR2 SVGAGI. The CDR3 covers 13 residues. DNA of the CDR3: TGTGCCAGCAGTTCGACTAGCAGATACGAGCAGTACTTC. This gives the protein CASSSTSRYEQYF.